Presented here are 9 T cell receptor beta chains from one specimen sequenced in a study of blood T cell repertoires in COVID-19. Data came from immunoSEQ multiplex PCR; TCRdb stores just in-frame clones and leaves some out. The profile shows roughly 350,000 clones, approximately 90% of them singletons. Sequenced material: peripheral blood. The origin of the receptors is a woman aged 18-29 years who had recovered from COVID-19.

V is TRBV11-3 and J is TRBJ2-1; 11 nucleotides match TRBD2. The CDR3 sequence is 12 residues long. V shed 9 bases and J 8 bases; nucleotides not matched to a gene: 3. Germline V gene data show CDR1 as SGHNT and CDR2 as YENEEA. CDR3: CASLLAGDEQFF. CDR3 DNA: TGTGCCAGTTTACTAGCGGGAGATGAGCAGTTCTTC.

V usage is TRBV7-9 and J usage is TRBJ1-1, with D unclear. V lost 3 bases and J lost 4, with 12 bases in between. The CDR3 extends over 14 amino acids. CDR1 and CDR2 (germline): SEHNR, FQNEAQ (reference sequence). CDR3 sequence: CASSFPGMGTEAFF. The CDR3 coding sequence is TGTGCCAGCAGCTTCCCGGGTATGGGCACTGAAGCTTTCTTT. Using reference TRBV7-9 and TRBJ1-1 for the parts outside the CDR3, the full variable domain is DTGVSQNPRHKITKRGQNVTFRCDPISEHNRLYWYRQTLGQGPEFLTYFQNEAQLEKSRLLSDRFSAERPKGSFSTLEIQRTEQGDSAMYLCASSFPGMGTEAFFGQGTRLTVV.

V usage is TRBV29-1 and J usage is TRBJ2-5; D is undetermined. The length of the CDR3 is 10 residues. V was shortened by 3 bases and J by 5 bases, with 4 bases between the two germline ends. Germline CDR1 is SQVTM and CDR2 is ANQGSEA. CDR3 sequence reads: CSVDGETQYF. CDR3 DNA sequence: TGCAGCGTTGACGGGGAGACCCAGTACTTC.

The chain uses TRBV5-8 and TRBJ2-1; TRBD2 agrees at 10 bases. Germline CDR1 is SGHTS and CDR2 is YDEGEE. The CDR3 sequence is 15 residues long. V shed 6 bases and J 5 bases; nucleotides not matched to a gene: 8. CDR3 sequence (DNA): TGTGCCAGCACCAAACTAGCGGGATATGACAATGAGCAGTTCTTC. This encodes CASTKLAGYDNEQFF. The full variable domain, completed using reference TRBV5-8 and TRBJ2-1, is EAGVTQSPTHLIKTRGQQATLRCSPISGHTSVYWYQQALGLGLQFLLWYDEGEERNRGNFPPRFSGRQFPNYSSELNVNALELEDSALYLCASTKLAGYDNEQFFGPGTRLTVL.

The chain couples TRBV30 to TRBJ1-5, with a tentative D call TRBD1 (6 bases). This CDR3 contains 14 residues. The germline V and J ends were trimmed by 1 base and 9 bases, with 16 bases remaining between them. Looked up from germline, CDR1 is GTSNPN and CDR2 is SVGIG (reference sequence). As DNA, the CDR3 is TGTGCCTGGAGTGGGGAGGGGGTCGATTCGCCCCAGCATTTT. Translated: CAWSGEGVDSPQHF.

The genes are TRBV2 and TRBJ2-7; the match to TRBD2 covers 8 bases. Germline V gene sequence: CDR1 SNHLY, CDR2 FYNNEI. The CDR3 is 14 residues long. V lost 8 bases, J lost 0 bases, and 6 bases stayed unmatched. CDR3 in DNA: TGTGCCAGCCAGCTACTAGCGGACTCCTACGAGCAGTACGTC. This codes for CASQLLADSYEQYV.

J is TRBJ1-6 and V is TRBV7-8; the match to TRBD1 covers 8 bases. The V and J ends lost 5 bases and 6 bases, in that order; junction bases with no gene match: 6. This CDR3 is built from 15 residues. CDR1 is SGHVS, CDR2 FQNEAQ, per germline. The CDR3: CASSPGGLGNSPLHF. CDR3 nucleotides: TGTGCCAGCAGCCCAGGGGGCCTCGGTAATTCACCCCTCCACTTT.

Here the CDR3 DNA reads TGTGCCAGTAGTACTGGACACCAAACTAACTATGGCTACACCTTC. Its protein product is CASSTGHQTNYGYTF. The chain employs TRBV19 and TRBJ1-2, with a weak D call TRBD1 (5 bases). Per the germline V gene, CDR1 is LNHDA and CDR2 is SQIVND (reference sequence). CDR3 length: 15 amino acids. Trimming stripped 4 bases from V and 0 bases from J, with 12 bases between.

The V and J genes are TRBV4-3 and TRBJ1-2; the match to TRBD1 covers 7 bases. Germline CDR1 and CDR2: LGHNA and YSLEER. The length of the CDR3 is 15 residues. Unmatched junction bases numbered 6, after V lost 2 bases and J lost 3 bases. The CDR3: CASSQLVGGDYGYTF. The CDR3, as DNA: TGCGCCAGCAGCCAACTTGTAGGGGGCGACTATGGCTACACCTTC.